Here is one TCR beta chain with its context. Its antigen is not known. Possible read error: a much larger clone is one base away. Tregs were sorted as CD4+CD25+CD127-/low cells. After constant-region reverse-primer amplification, full-length variable regions underwent semi-nested PCR with Nested Universal Primer A. TCRdb recomputed calls from the 5' RACE reads with MiXCR, one row per CDR3 protein. The sample has 35,000 to 45,000 distinct CDR3 sequences; approximately 23% are singletons. Study findings and constraints: Whole repertoires were not studied in the larger cohort, only one V-J beta rearrangement. In terms of TCR gene usage, tumor memory CD4+ T cells clustered together with blood and lymph node memory CD4+ cells, as well as with lymph node naive CD4+ cells.

Germline CDR1 MNHNY, CDR2 SVGAGI (reference sequence). The CDR3 is made up of 14 amino acids. Sequencing was performed on Tregs sorted from a lymph node. This chain uses TRBV6-6 with TRBJ1-2; D unresolved. This TCR derives from a female donor with breast cancer. CDR3 sequence (DNA): TGTACCAGCTCTATTATGGGAGGGAATTATGGCTACACCTTC. Its protein product is CTSSIMGGNYGYTF.